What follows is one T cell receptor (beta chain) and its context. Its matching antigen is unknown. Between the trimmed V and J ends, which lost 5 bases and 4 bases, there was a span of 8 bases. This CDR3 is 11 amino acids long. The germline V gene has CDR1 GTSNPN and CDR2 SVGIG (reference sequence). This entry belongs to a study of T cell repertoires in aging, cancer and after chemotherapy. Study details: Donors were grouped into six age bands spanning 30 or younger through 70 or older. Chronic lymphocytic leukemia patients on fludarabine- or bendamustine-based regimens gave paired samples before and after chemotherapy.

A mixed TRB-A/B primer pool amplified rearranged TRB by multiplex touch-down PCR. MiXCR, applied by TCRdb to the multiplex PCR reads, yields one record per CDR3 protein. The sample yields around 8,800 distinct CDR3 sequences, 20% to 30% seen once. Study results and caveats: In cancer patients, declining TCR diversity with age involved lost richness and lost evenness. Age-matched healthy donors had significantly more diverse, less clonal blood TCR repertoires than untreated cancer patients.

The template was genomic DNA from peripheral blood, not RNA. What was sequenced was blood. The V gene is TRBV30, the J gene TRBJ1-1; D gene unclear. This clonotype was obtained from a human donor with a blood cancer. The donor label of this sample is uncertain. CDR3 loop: CAWDFGTEAFF. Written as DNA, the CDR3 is TGTGCCTGGGACTTTGGCACTGAAGCTTTCTTT.